The rows below give T cell receptor beta chains drawn from one sample of a study of blood T cell repertoires in COVID-19. Sequenced by immunoSEQ multiplex PCR; TCRdb stores in-frame clones only, minus some. The data show 280,000 or so clones, approximately 86% seen once. The source material was peripheral blood. These receptors were obtained from a man between 18 and 29 years old with active or convalescent COVID-19. CDR3s include the opening cysteine and the closing phenylalanine or tryptophan. A D gene is named only where the DNA matches it firmly. The listing skips clone size in some rows; elsewhere it reads once, few, many or a size class.

clone size,D gene,J gene,V gene,CDR3 DNA,CDR3 protein
NA,NA,TRBJ2-3,TRBV29-1,TGCAGCACAGAGCTGGGCACAGATACGCAGTATTTT,CSTELGTDTQYF
NA,NA,TRBJ1-1,TRBV20-1,TGCAGTGCTAGTGGGCAGCGGCCAAGCACTGAAGCTTTCTTT,CSASGQRPSTEAFF
NA,TRBD1,TRBJ1-2,TRBV19,TGTGCCAGTCAACCGGGACAGAACTATGGCTACACCTTC,CASQPGQNYGYTF
NA,NA,TRBJ1-4,TRBV4-3,TGCGCCAGCAGCCAAGATTTGGGCGAAAAACTGTTTTTT,CASSQDLGEKLFF
NA,TRBD1,TRBJ1-2,TRBV5-4,TGTGCCAGCAATAGGACAGGTGGTCTGGTCTATGGCTACACCTTC,CASNRTGGLVYGYTF
NA,NA,TRBJ2-7,TRBV25-1,TGTGCCAGCGGGGAGCCAAGCTCCTACGAGCAGTACTTC,CASGEPSSYEQYF
few,NA,TRBJ1-2,TRBV29-1,TGCAGCGTCCCCTGGGGAAGGGGTGGCTACACCTTC,CSVPWGRGGYTF
NA,NA,TRBJ1-2,TRBV4-1,TGCGCCAGCAGCCAAGACACAGGGCCCTATGGCTACACCTTC,CASSQDTGPYGYTF
NA,NA,TRBJ1-5,TRBV7-6,TGTGCCAGCAGCTTAGCAGGGGGGGAGCCCCAGCATTTT,CASSLAGGEPQHF
NA,TRBD2,TRBJ2-5,TRBV13,TGTGCCAGCAGCGCTAGACTAGCGGGGATGCAAGAGACCCAGTACTTC,CASSARLAGMQETQYF
NA,NA,TRBJ2-3,TRBV7-8,TGTGCCAGCAGTTCCTTGTTAGGGGGGGCCCGGGATACGCAGTATTTT,CASSSLLGGARDTQYF
NA,NA,TRBJ1-2,TRBV7-9,TGTGCCAGCAGCTTCACTACGAGACCCTATGGCTACACCTTC,CASSFTTRPYGYTF
NA,NA,TRBJ1-1,TRBV10-1,TGCGCCAGCAGTGAGTCCAGGGGAACTGAAGCTTTCTTT,CASSESRGTEAFF
NA,TRBD2,TRBJ2-7,TRBV11-2,TGTGCCAGCAGCTCTCGCGTAGCGGGGGCTGGCGGAGAGCAGTACTTC,CASSSRVAGAGGEQYF
once,TRBD2,TRBJ2-7,TRBV27,TGTGCCAGCAGTTTCGGGAGGGGACCCGCCTACGAGCAGTACTTC,CASSFGRGPAYEQYF
NA,TRBD1,TRBJ1-4,TRBV3-1/TRBV3-2,TGTGCCAGCAGCCAAGATTTGGGACAGAATGAAAAACTGTTTTTT,CASSQDLGQNEKLFF
NA,NA,TRBJ1-6,TRBV28,TGTGCCACCAACAGGGATAATTCACCCCTCCACTTT,CATNRDNSPLHF
few,TRBD1,TRBJ1-2,TRBV9,TGTGCCAGCAGCGTAGCTCGCAGGGGGGACTATGGCTACACCTTC,CASSVARRGDYGYTF
NA,NA,TRBJ2-6,TRBV5-1,TGCGCCAGCAGCTTGAATCCGGGGTGGCCAGGGGCCAACGTCCTGACTTTC,CASSLNPGWPGANVLTF
NA,NA,TRBJ1-2,TRBV4-3,TGCGCCAGCAGCCAGGGGCGCGCAAGTGGCTACACCTTC,CASSQGRASGYTF
NA,NA,TRBJ1-1,TRBV7-9,TGTGCCAGCAGCTTCCCACAGGGCCAACACACTGAAGCTTTCTTT,CASSFPQGQHTEAFF
few,NA,TRBJ2-7,TRBV4-2,TGTGCCAGCAGCCAAGCTAGCTTTTCAGCCCACGAGCAGTACTTC,CASSQASFSAHEQYF
NA,NA,TRBJ2-7,TRBV7-8,TGTGCCAGCAGCTTCGGACAGAGCTCCTACGAGCAGTACTTC,CASSFGQSSYEQYF
few,NA,TRBJ1-3,TRBV19,TGTGCCAGTAGTCCTGCGGACAGAAACTCTGGAAACACCATATATTTT,CASSPADRNSGNTIYF
NA,NA,TRBJ1-1,TRBV24-1,TGTGCCACCAGTGATTTTGGTGGGCGAGCTTTCTTT,CATSDFGGRAFF
NA,NA,TRBJ1-3,TRBV6-5,TGTGCCAGCAGTCCAGGGGCGTTCTCTGGAAACACCATATATTTT,CASSPGAFSGNTIYF
NA,NA,TRBJ1-2,TRBV9,TGTGCCAGCAGCGTCAATAACTATGGCTACACCTTC,CASSVNNYGYTF
NA,TRBD2,TRBJ2-5,TRBV5-1,TGCGCCAGCAGCCTCCCCGGTAGCGGGGGGGCGGAGACCCAGTACTTC,CASSLPGSGGAETQYF
NA,TRBD1,TRBJ2-7,TRBV13,TGTGCCAGCAGCCCCGGGACAGGGCAGTACGAGCAGTACTTC,CASSPGTGQYEQYF
NA,NA,TRBJ1-2,TRBV19,TGTGCCAGTGATCTCGGTACAGGCTCTGGCTACACCTTC,CASDLGTGSGYTF
NA,TRBD1,TRBJ2-3,TRBV18,TGTGCCAGCTCACCGGAGACAGGGAAAAATACGCAGTATTTT,CASSPETGKNTQYF
NA,TRBD1,TRBJ1-2,TRBV29-1,TGCAGCGTTGAGGGGGACAGGGGGACCTATGGCTACACCTTC,CSVEGDRGTYGYTF
NA,NA,TRBJ2-1,TRBV9,TGTGCCAGCAGCGCTAACAGGGCTGACAATGAGCAGTTCTTC,CASSANRADNEQFF
NA,NA,TRBJ2-5,TRBV19,TGTGCCAGTAGACCGGGACATCTCCTCGCCTTCCAAGAGACCCAGTACTTC,CASRPGHLLAFQETQYF
NA,TRBD2,TRBJ2-5,TRBV3-1/TRBV3-2,TGTGCCAGCAGCCAGAGACTAGCGGGGACACAAGAGACCCAGTACTTC,CASSQRLAGTQETQYF
NA,NA,TRBJ2-5,TRBV7-9,TGTGCCAGCAGCTACGCTTACAGGGAGACCCAGTACTTC,CASSYAYRETQYF
NA,NA,TRBJ2-3,TRBV18,TGTGCCAGCTCACGGGCGGAGGCTTCGGCCGTGAGCACAGATACGCAGTATTTT,CASSRAEASAVSTDTQYF
NA,TRBD2,TRBJ2-1,TRBV10-2,TGCGCCAGCAGTGAGTCGGGCGGGGGGGCCTCCAATGAGCAGTTCTTC,CASSESGGGASNEQFF
NA,NA,TRBJ1-2,TRBV29-1,TGCAGCGTTGAGGAGGGCGAGTCCTATGGCTACACCTTC,CSVEEGESYGYTF
NA,NA,TRBJ1-1,TRBV5-1,TGCGCCAGCAGCCTAGATCCTTTAACTGGCTCTGAAGCTTTCTTT,CASSLDPLTGSEAFF
NA,NA,TRBJ1-5,TRBV19,TGTGCCAGTAGCCCCCAGGATGGGCCCCAGCATTTT,CASSPQDGPQHF
NA,NA,TRBJ2-7,TRBV9,TGTGCCAGCAGCGTGAGGGCAAACATCCCCTACGAGCAGTACTTC,CASSVRANIPYEQYF
NA,NA,TRBJ1-1,TRBV18,TGTGCCAGCTCAACGGGACAGAACACTGAAGCTTTCTTT,CASSTGQNTEAFF
NA,NA,TRBJ2-1,TRBV19,TGTGCCAGTAGTTCCAGCGGAAATGAGCAGTTCTTC,CASSSSGNEQFF
NA,NA,TRBJ1-1,TRBV5-1,TGCGCCAGCAGCCCCGACCAGTGGCCGGGCACTGAAGCTTTCTTT,CASSPDQWPGTEAFF
NA,NA,TRBJ1-5,TRBV15,TGTGCCACCAGCAGAGATTTTGGACTTTTGGGGAGCAATCAGCCCCAGCATTTT,CATSRDFGLLGSNQPQHF
NA,TRBD1,TRBJ2-7,TRBV11-3,TGTGCCAGCAGCTTCCGGGACAGGGGTTACGAGCAGTACTTC,CASSFRDRGYEQYF
NA,TRBD1,TRBJ1-1,TRBV10-2,TGCGCCAGCACCTGGGACAGATCTATGAACACTGAAGCTTTCTTT,CASTWDRSMNTEAFF
NA,TRBD1,TRBJ1-4,TRBV15,TGTGCCACCAGCAGGAAGGACAGGGAGTATGAAAAACTGTTTTTT,CATSRKDREYEKLFF
NA,TRBD1,TRBJ2-5,TRBV2,TGTGCCAGCAAACCGGGACAGGGAACGAAGACCCAGTACTTC,CASKPGQGTKTQYF
NA,TRBD1,TRBJ1-1,TRBV5-6,TGTGCCACCAGACAGGGGAACACTGAAGCTTTCTTT,CATRQGNTEAFF
NA,TRBD1,TRBJ1-2,TRBV3-1/TRBV3-2,TGTGCCAGCAGCCAAGTGGGACAGACCGCTAACTATGGCTACACCTTC,CASSQVGQTANYGYTF
NA,NA,TRBJ1-1,TRBV6-6,TGTGCCAGCAGTCATCCCTCGAACACTGAAGCTTTCTTT,CASSHPSNTEAFF
NA,NA,TRBJ1-2,TRBV10-3,TGTGCCATCAGTGAGTCCCCCTCGGGTCAGTATGGCTACACCTTC,CAISESPSGQYGYTF
NA,NA,TRBJ1-1,TRBV9,TGTGCCAGCAGCGTAGCCAAGAACACTGAAGCTTTCTTT,CASSVAKNTEAFF
few,NA,TRBJ2-7,TRBV13,TGTGCCAGCAGCTTTGGGCGGGGTTACGAGCAGTACTTC,CASSFGRGYEQYF